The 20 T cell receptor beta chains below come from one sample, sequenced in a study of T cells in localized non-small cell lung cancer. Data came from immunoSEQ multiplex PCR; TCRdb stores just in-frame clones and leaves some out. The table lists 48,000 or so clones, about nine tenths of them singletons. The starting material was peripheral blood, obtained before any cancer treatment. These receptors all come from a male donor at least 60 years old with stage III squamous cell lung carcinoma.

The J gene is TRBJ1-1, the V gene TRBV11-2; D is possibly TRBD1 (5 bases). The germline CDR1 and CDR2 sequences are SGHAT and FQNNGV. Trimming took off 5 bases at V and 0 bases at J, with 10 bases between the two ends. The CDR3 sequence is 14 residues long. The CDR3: CASSPPDMNTEAFF. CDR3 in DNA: TGTGCCAGCAGCCCACCGGACATGAACACTGAAGCTTTCTTT.

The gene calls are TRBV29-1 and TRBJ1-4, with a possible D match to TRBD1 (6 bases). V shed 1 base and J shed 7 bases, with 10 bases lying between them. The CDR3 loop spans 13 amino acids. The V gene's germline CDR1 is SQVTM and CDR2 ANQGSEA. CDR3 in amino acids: CSVEAQGSEKLFF. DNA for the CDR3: TGCAGCGTTGAAGCACAGGGAAGTGAAAAACTGTTTTTT.

The CDR3: CASSQEVTGELFF. Written as DNA, the CDR3 is TGCGCCAGCAGCCAAGAGGTCACCGGGGAGCTGTTTTTT. J is TRBJ2-2 and V is TRBV4-1; no definite D call. Per germline, CDR1 MGHRA and CDR2 YSYEKL. CDR3 length: 13 residues. With 0 bases removed from V and 4 bases from J, the gap between germline ends came to 3 bases.

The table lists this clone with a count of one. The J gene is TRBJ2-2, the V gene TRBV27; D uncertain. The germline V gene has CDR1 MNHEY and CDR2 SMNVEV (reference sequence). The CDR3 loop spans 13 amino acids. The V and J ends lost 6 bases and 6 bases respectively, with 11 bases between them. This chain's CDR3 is CASRPPGPGELFF. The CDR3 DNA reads TGTGCCAGCAGGCCACCCGGCCCCGGGGAGCTGTTTTTT.

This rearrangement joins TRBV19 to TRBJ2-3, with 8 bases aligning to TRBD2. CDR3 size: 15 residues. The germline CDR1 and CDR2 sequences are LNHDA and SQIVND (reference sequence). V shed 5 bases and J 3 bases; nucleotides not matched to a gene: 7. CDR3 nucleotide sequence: TGTGCCAGTAGTGTCCGGGGGGGGCGGACAGATACGCAGTATTTT. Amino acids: CASSVRGGRTDTQYF.

CDR3 in amino acids: CASSVGQGRTEAFF. The CDR3 DNA reads as TGTGCCAGCAGCGTGGGACAGGGAAGGACTGAAGCTTTCTTT. The J gene is TRBJ1-1, the V gene TRBV5-4, with TRBD1 matching over 9 bases. The V and J ends lost 4 bases and 5 bases, in that order; junction bases with no gene match: 6. The CDR3 loop spans 14 amino acids. CDR1 SGHNT and CDR2 YYREEE come from the germline V gene (reference sequence).

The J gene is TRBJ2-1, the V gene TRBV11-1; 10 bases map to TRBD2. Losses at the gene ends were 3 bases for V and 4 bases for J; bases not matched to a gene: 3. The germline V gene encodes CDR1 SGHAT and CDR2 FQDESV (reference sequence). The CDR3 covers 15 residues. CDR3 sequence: CASSFRTSGYNEQFF. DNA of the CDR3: TGTGCCAGCAGCTTTCGGACTAGCGGTTACAATGAGCAGTTCTTC.

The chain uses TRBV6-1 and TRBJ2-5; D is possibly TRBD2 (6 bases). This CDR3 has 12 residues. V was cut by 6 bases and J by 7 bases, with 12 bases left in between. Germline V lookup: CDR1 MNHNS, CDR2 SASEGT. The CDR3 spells CASRGPGGTQYF. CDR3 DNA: TGTGCCAGCAGGGGGCCCGGGGGGACCCAGTACTTC.

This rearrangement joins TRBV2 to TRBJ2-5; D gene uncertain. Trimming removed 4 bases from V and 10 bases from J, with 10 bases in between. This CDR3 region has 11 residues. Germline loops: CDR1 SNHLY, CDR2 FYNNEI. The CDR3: CASSGEEYQYF. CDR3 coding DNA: TGTGCCAGCAGTGGGGAAGAGTACCAGTACTTC.

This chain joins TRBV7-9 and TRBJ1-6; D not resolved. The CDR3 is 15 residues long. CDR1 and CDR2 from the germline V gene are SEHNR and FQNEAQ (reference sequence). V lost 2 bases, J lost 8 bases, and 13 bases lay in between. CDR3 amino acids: CASSLSLTEHSPLHF. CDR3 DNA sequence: TGTGCCAGCAGCTTATCTCTAACAGAGCATTCACCCCTCCACTTT.

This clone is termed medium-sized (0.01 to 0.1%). CDR3 residues: CASSAPSGPSTDTQYF. CDR3 in DNA: TGTGCCAGCAGCGCGCCGAGCGGGCCCAGCACAGATACGCAGTATTTT. The chain links TRBV7-9 to TRBJ2-3; maybe TRBD2 (6 bases). Germline assignment: CDR1 SEHNR and CDR2 FQNEAQ (reference sequence). The CDR3 runs to 16 residues. V lost 5 bases and J lost 0, with 15 bases in between.

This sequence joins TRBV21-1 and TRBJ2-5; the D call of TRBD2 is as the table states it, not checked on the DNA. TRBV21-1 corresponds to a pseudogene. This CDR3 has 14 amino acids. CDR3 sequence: CASSNPGLVETQYF. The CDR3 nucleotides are TGTGCCAGCAGCAACCCGGGGTTAGTAGAGACCCAGTACTTC.

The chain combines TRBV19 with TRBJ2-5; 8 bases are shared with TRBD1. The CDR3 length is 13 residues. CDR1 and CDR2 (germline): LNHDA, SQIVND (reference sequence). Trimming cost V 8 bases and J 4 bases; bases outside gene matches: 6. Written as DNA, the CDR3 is TGTGCCAGTGGACCGACAGGGGCAGAGACCCAGTACTTC. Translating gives CASGPTGAETQYF. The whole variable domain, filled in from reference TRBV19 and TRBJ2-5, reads DGGITQSPKYLFRKEGQNVTLSCEQNLNHDAMYWYRQDPGQGLRLIYYSQIVNDFQKGDIAEGYSVSREKKESFPLTVTSAQKNPTAFYLCASGPTGAETQYFGPGTRLLVL.

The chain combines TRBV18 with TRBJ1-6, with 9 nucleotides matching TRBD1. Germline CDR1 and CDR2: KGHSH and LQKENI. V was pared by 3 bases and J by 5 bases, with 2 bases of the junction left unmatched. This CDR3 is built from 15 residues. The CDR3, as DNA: TGTGCCAGCTCACCCCGACAGGGGGATAATTCACCCCTCCACTTT. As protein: CASSPRQGDNSPLHF.

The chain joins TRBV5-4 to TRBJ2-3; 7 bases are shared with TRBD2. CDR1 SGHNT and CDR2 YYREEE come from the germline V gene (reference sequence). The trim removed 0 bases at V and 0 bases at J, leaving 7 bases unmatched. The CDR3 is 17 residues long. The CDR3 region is CASSLGLAGSSTDTQYF. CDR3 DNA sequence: TGTGCCAGCAGCTTGGGATTAGCGGGTTCTAGCACAGATACGCAGTATTTT.

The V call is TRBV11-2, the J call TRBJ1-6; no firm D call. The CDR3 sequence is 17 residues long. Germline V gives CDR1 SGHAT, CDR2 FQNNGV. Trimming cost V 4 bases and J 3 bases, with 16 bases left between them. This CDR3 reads CASSSFSADIYNSPLHF. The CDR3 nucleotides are TGTGCCAGCAGCTCTTTTTCGGCAGACATCTATAATTCACCCCTCCACTTT.

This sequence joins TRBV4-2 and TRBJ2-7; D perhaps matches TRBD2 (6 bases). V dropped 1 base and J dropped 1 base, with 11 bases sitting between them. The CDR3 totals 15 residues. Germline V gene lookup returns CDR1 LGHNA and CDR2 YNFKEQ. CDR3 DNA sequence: TGTGCCAGCAGCCAAGCGGTCGGGAGATCCTACGAGCAGTACTTC. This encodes CASSQAVGRSYEQYF.

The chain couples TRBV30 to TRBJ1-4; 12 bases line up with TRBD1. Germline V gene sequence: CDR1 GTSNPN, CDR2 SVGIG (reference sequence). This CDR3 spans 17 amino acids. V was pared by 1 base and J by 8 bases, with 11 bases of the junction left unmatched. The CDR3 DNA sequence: TGTGCCTGGAGTGACCCCCGCTCCGGGACAGGGGGCGAAAAACTGTTTTTT. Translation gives CAWSDPRSGTGGEKLFF.

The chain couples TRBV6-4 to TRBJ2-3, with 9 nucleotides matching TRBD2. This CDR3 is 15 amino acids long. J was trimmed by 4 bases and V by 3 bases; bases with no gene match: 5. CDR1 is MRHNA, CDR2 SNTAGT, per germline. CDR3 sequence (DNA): TGTGCCAGCAGTGAACGGCGGGGGGGATCAGATACGCAGTATTTT. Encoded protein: CASSERRGGSDTQYF.

This CDR3 is CASRPSVGETQYF. In DNA, the CDR3 is TGTGCCAGCAGACCAAGCGTAGGGGAGACCCAGTACTTC. V is TRBV7-9 and J is TRBJ2-5, with D unresolved. There are 13 residues in the CDR3. Trimming stripped 6 bases from V and 5 bases from J, with 13 bases between. The V gene's germline CDR1 is SEHNR and CDR2 FQNEAQ (reference sequence).